A selection of T cell receptor beta chains follows, all from one sample in a study of T cells expressing NK-cell markers. TCRdb reprocessed the 5' RACE reads and reports one entry per CDR3 protein, with no DNA. The sample holds about 260,000 distinct CDR3 sequences. Source material: blood T cells: a sorted CD56 or NKG2C T cell subset, CD4+ or CD8+ T cells, or bulk PBMC T cells (not recorded which). The receptors here all came from a woman between 18 and 70 years old in good health. CDR3s include the opening cysteine and the closing phenylalanine or tryptophan. Each record gives: J gene, V gene, CDR3 protein.

J: TRBJ1-4
V: TRBV7-2
CDR3: CASSLQPWGINEKLFF

J: TRBJ2-3
V: TRBV7-3
CDR3: CASSRQGAGVTDTQYF

J: TRBJ1-1
V: TRBV20-1
CDR3: CSASYRLRGMGDNTEAFF

J: TRBJ2-1
V: TRBV9
CDR3: CASSSGPTRGNEQFF

J: TRBJ2-1
V: TRBV19
CDR3: CASSIVSGGSYNEQFF

J: TRBJ2-3
V: TRBV7-2
CDR3: CASSLRNTDTQYF

J: TRBJ2-3
V: TRBV29-1
CDR3: CSAVPLRPADTQYF

J: TRBJ2-1
V: TRBV5-6
CDR3: CASRRLAGGYNEQFF

J: TRBJ2-1
V: TRBV11-2
CDR3: CATKQNSYNEQFF

J: TRBJ1-2
V: TRBV29-1
CDR3: CSVQGAGGYTF

J: TRBJ2-1
V: TRBV28
CDR3: CASGPWANEQFF

J: TRBJ1-1
V: TRBV19
CDR3: CASSKAGSSSEAFF

J: TRBJ2-1
V: TRBV19
CDR3: CASRIGQSSYNEQFF

J: TRBJ2-5
V: TRBV20-1
CDR3: CSAGTDQETQYF

J: TRBJ2-7
V: TRBV6-1
CDR3: CASGGEPYEQYF

J: TRBJ1-4
V: TRBV11-2
CDR3: CASSLGAVGGEKLFF

J: TRBJ2-5
V: TRBV20-1
CDR3: CSVQSGAVETQYF

J: TRBJ2-1
V: TRBV29-1
CDR3: CSVGGKVRTGINEQFF

J: TRBJ2-1
V: TRBV9
CDR3: CASSVSSGTLYNEQFF

J: TRBJ2-3
V: TRBV20-1
CDR3: CSAITSFPRDTQYF

J: TRBJ2-3
V: TRBV15
CDR3: CATSRGVKASTDTQYF

J: TRBJ2-5
V: TRBV5-1
CDR3: CASSAGGTKETQYF

J: TRBJ2-1
V: TRBV5-5
CDR3: CASSLLGGPYNEQFF

J: TRBJ2-3
V: TRBV5-4
CDR3: CASSLLSVATDTQYF

J: TRBJ1-5
V: TRBV7-2
CDR3: CASSSDRASNQPQHF

J: TRBJ1-2
V: TRBV20-1
CDR3: CSVGGFYGYTF

J: TRBJ2-6
V: TRBV5-1
CDR3: CASSLGPGAGANVLTF

J: TRBJ2-1
V: TRBV6-5
CDR3: CASSYSSGGLLFNEQFF

J: TRBJ2-2
V: TRBV4-2
CDR3: CASSQETVENAGELFF

J: TRBJ2-2
V: TRBV4-2
CDR3: CASSLGTSGNTGELFF

J: TRBJ2-5
V: TRBV5-1
CDR3: CASSLAFETQYF

J: TRBJ2-7
V: TRBV29-1
CDR3: CSVGPRQVYEQYF

J: TRBJ2-3
V: TRBV27
CDR3: CASSYSGIATDTQYF

J: TRBJ1-2
V: TRBV18
CDR3: CASSPPNRGLTNYGYTF

J: TRBJ2-1
V: TRBV6-1
CDR3: CASSEWGNEQFF

J: TRBJ1-2
V: TRBV6-2/TRBV6-3
CDR3: CASTPWGGLDYGYTF

J: TRBJ2-1
V: TRBV28
CDR3: CASSGANAGTPYNEQFF

J: TRBJ2-3
V: TRBV7-6
CDR3: CASSSPGRSSTDTQYF

J: TRBJ2-1
V: TRBV6-5
CDR3: CASSFYGFNSYNEQFF

J: TRBJ2-3
V: TRBV20-1
CDR3: CSASGAGWPGDTQYF

J: TRBJ1-4
V: TRBV12-3/TRBV12-4
CDR3: CASSLRENSEKLFF

J: TRBJ2-6
V: TRBV5-1
CDR3: CASSFRANSGANVLTF

J: TRBJ2-5
V: TRBV20-1
CDR3: CSARRREWETQYF

J: TRBJ2-1
V: TRBV7-2
CDR3: CASSLSGTSHSNEQFF

J: TRBJ2-6
V: TRBV12-3/TRBV12-4
CDR3: CASSPDRKSDLGSGANVLTF

J: TRBJ2-7
V: TRBV29-1
CDR3: CSVVGRLNYEQYF

J: TRBJ2-1
V: TRBV20-1
CDR3: CSARSWEPNSYNEQFF

J: TRBJ1-6
V: TRBV7-8
CDR3: CASRLVSLYNSPLHF

J: TRBJ2-7
V: TRBV12-3/TRBV12-4
CDR3: CASSPRRGQGGGGYEQYF